Presented here are 3 T cell receptor beta chains from one specimen sequenced in a study of T cells after yellow fever vaccination. TCRdb re-analysed the 5' RACE reads in MiXCR, keeping a single row per CDR3 protein. The sample comprises over 85,000 distinct CDR3 sequences, roughly 10% of which are singletons, and around a sixth rests with the top ten. This specimen consisted of CD8+ T cells not binding an NS4B(214-222) dextramer, sorted from PBMCs, obtained around 16 days after the first yellow fever vaccination. The origin of the receptors is a man younger than 30 who received the YFV17D yellow fever vaccine.

This sequence joins TRBV4-1 and TRBJ2-3; weak D call: TRBD1 (5 bases). Germline loops: CDR1 MGHRA, CDR2 YSYEKL. This CDR3 is 18 amino acids long. V lost 3 bases, J lost 5 bases, and 24 bases lay in between. In DNA form, the CDR3 reads TGCGCCAGCAGCCACAAAACAGGAGACGATAACCTCCTAGATACGCAGTATTTT. Protein: CASSHKTGDDNLLDTQYF.

This clonotype was seen more than once but under ten times. The chain is built from TRBV7-2 and TRBJ1-1, with D possibly being TRBD1 (5 bases). With 11 bases removed from V and 2 bases from J, the gap between germline ends came to 21 bases. The germline V gene encodes CDR1 SGHTA and CDR2 FQGNSA. The CDR3 sequence is 15 residues long. As DNA, the CDR3 is TGTGCCCAAGGCCCAAGCGGGGCGAGTAACACTGAAGCTTTCTTT. It codes for CAQGPSGASNTEAFF.

This rearrangement joins TRBV7-9 to TRBJ1-1, with D perhaps matching TRBD1 (5 bases). V lost 8 bases, J lost 5 bases, and 15 bases lay in between. CDR3 size: 13 residues. From germline, CDR1 is SEHNR and CDR2 FQNEAQ (reference sequence). The CDR3, as DNA: TGTGCCAGCGATTCCGGGGGAAGGACTGAAGCTTTCTTT. It encodes CASDSGGRTEAFF.